This entry is about one TCR beta chain. A read error is likely, as this CDR3 ends without the conserved phenylalanine or tryptophan. PCR was performed a second time for about 6 to 12 cycles using a sample-barcoded 5' primer and a J-beta primer mix. TCRdb re-derived calls from the 5' RACE reads in MiXCR, one entry per CDR3 protein. The table includes approximately 680,000 distinct CDR3 sequences, about 30% detected once. The CDR3 consists of 13 residues. The germline V gene encodes CDR1 SGHTA and CDR2 FQGNSA. The source of the sample is a study of blood T cells in healthy people across ages. This sequence was found in a woman of 80 years or more in good health. The V and J genes are TRBV7-2 and TRBJ2-7; D uncertain. The specimen sequenced was blood. CDR3 sequence (DNA): TGTGCCAGCGGCTTATGGATTTCCTACGAGCAGTACTCC. This gives the protein CASGLWISYEQYS.